The sequence of this T cell receptor (beta chain) was determined in a study of T cell repertoires in cytomegalovirus infection. Study-level background: Matching HLA type, along with CMV infection, was indicated by public TCR beta signatures.

Germline CDR1 and CDR2: MNHNS and SASEGT. This CDR3 is 19 amino acids long. V was clipped by 2 bases and J by 6 bases, with 27 bases between them. As for this clonotype: Its antigen is undetermined.

TCRdb independently ran MiXCR on the reads; one entry per CDR3 protein. This sample has tens of thousands of distinct CDR3 sequences; around 49% occur once, and the top ten carry approximately 95%. Findings and limits, study-wide: In two of eight donors, the top clonotype was HLA-C-restricted CMV-specific. Cumulative frequency of public TCR beta families picked out carriers of CMV plus the relevant HLA.

The chain links TRBV6-1 to TRBJ2-3; D might be TRBD1 (7 bases). This sequence was found in a human donor in good health (CMV status not recorded). Some clones in this sample may be carry-over from other donors' samples. The material sequenced was CD8+ T cells from cultured PBMCs, taken from culture after CMV antigen stimulation. CDR3 DNA sequence: TGTGCCAGCAGTGAATCAGGTAGTGGAGGGGGCGCGAGTAGGGATACGCAGTATTTT. It yields the protein CASSESGSGGGASRDTQYF.